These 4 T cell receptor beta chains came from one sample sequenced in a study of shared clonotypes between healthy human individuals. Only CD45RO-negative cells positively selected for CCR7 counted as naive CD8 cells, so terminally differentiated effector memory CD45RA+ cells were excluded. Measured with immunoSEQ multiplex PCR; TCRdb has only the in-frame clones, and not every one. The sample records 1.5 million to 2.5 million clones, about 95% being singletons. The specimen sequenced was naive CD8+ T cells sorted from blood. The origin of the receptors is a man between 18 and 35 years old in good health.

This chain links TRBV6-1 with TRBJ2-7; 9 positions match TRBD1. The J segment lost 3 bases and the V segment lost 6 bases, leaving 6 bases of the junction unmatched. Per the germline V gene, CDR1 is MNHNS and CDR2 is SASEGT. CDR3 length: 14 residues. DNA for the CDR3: TGTGCCAGCAGCCCAGGGACAGGGTACTACGAGCAGTACTTC. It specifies CASSPGTGYYEQYF.

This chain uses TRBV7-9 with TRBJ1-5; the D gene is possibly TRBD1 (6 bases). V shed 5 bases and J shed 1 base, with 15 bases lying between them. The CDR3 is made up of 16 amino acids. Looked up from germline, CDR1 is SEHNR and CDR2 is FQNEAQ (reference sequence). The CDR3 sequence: CASSPTPGQSNQPQHF. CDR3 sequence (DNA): TGTGCCAGCAGCCCAACGCCGGGACAAAGCAATCAGCCCCAGCATTTT. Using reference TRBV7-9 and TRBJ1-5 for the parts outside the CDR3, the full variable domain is DTGVSQNPRHKITKRGQNVTFRCDPISEHNRLYWYRQTLGQGPEFLTYFQNEAQLEKSRLLSDRFSAERPKGSFSTLEIQRTEQGDSAMYLCASSPTPGQSNQPQHFGDGTRLSIL.

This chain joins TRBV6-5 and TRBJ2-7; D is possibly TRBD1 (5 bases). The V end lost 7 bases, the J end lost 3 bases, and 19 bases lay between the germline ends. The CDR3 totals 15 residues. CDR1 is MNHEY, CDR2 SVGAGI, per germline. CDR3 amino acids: CASTSPTGQGYEQYF. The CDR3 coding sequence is TGTGCCAGCACTTCCCCCACTGGACAAGGCTACGAGCAGTACTTC.

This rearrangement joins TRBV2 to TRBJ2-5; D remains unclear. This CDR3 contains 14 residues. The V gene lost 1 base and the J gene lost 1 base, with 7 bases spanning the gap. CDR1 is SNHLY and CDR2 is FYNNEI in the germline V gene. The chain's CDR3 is CASSEEQSQETQYF. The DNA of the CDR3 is TGTGCCAGCAGTGAAGAGCAAAGCCAAGAGACCCAGTACTTC.